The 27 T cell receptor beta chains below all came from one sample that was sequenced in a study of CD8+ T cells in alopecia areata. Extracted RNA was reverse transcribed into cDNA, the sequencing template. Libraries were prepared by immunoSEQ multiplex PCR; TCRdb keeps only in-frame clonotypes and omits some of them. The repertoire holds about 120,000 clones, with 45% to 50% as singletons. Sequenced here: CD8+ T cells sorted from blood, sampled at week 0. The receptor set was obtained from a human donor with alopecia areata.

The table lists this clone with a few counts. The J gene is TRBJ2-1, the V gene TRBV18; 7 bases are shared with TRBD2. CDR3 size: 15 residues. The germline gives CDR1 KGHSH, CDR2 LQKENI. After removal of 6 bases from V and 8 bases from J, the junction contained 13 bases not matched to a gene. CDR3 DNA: TGTGCCAGCTCCCCTGGGAGGGCCCTTACGGATGAGCAGTTCTTC. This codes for CASSPGRALTDEQFF.

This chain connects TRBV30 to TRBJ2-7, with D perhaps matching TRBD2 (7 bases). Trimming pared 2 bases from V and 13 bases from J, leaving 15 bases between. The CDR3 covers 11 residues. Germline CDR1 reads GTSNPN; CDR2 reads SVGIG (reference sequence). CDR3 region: CAWSYGGPGYF. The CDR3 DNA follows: TGTGCCTGGAGTTACGGGGGGCCAGGTTACTTC.

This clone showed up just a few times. The CDR3 spells CASSQDPQDTQYF. CDR3 sequence (DNA): TGTGCCAGCAGCCAAGATCCCCAGGATACGCAGTATTTT. The chain has TRBV14 and TRBJ2-3; D ambiguous. Trimming shortened V by 0 bases and J by 6 bases, and 7 bases separated the two germline ends. The CDR3 length is 13 residues. Per germline, CDR1 SGHDN and CDR2 FVKESK.

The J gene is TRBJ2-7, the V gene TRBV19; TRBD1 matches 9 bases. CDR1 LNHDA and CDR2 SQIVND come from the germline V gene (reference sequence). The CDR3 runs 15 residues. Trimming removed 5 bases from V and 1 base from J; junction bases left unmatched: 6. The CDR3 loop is CASSFGTGISYEQYF. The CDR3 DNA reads TGTGCCAGTAGTTTTGGGACAGGGATATCCTACGAGCAGTACTTC.

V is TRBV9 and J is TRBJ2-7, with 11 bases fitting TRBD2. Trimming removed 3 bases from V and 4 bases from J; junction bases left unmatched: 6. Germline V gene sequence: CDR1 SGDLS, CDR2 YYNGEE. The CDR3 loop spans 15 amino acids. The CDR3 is CASSESGTSGYEQYF. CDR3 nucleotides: TGTGCCAGCAGCGAGTCCGGGACTAGCGGTTACGAGCAGTACTTC.

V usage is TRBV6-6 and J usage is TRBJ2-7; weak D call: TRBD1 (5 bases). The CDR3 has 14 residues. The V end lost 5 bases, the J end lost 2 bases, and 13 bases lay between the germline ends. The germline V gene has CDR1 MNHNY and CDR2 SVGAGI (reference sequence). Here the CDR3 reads CASSGIDSTYEQYF. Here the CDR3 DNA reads TGTGCCAGCAGTGGGATTGACAGTACCTACGAGCAGTACTTC.

Here the CDR3 reads CASSPPWNTEAFF. The CDR3 DNA sequence: TGTGCCAGCAGCCCCCCTTGGAACACTGAAGCTTTCTTT. The chain recombines TRBV13 with TRBJ1-1; D call uncertain. The germline V and J ends were trimmed by 5 bases and 1 base, with 8 bases remaining between them. CDR1 and CDR2 (germline): PRHDT, FYEKMQ (reference sequence). The CDR3 length is 13 residues.

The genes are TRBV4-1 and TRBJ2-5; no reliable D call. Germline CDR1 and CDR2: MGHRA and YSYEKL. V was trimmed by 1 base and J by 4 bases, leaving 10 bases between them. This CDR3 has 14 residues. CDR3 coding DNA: TGCGCCAGCAGCCAAGCCCCCCGACGAGAGACCCAGTACTTC. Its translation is CASSQAPRRETQYF.

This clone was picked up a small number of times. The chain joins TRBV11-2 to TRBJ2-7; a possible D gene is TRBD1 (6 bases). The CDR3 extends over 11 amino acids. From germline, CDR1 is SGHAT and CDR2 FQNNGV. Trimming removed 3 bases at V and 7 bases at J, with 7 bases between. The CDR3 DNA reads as TGTGCCAGCAGCTTCGGACAGGAGCAGTACTTC. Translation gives CASSFGQEQYF.

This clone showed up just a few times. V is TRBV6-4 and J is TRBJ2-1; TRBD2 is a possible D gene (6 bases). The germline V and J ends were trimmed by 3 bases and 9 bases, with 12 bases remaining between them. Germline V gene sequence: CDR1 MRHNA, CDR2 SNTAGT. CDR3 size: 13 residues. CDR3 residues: CASSESGVSEQFF. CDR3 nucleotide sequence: TGTGCCAGCAGTGAGTCGGGGGTAAGTGAGCAGTTCTTC.

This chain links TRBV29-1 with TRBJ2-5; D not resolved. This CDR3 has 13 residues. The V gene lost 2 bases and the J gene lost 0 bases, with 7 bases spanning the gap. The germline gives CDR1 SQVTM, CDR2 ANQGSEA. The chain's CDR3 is CSVEFGYQETQYF. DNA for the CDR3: TGCAGCGTTGAATTCGGTTACCAAGAGACCCAGTACTTC.

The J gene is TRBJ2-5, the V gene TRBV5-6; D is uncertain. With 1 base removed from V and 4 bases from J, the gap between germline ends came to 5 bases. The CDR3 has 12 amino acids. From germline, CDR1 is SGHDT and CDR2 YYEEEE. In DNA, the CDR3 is TGTGCCAGCAGCTTGCTAGGAGAGACCCAGTACTTC. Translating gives CASSLLGETQYF.

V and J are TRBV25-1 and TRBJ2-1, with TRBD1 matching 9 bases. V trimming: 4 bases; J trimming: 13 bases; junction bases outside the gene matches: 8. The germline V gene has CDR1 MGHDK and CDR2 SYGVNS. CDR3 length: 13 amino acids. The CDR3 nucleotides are TGTGCCAGCAGTGTCGTTCCGGGACAGGGCCAGTTCTTC. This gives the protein CASSVVPGQGQFF.

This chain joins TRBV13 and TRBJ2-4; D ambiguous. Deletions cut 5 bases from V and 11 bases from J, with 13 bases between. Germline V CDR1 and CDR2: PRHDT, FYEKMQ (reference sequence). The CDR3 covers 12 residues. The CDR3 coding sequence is TGTGCCAGCAGCCTAAATCTAGATTTTCAGTACTTC. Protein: CASSLNLDFQYF.

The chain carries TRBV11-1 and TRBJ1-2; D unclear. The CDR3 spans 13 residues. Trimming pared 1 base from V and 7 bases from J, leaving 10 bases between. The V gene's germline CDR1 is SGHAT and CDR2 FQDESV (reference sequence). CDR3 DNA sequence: TGTGCCAGCAGCTTAGGAGGATCGGGTGGCTACACCTTC. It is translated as CASSLGGSGGYTF.

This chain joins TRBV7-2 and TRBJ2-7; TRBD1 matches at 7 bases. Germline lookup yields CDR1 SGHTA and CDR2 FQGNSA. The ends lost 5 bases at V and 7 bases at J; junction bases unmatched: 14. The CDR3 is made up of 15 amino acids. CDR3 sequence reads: CASSVSTRGSGEQYF. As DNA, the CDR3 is TGTGCCAGCAGCGTCTCGACCAGGGGGTCGGGGGAGCAGTACTTC.

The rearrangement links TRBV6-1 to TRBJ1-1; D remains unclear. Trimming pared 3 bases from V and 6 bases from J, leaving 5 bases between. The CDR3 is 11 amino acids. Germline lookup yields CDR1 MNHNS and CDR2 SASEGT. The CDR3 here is CASSEGAEAFF. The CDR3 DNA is TGTGCCAGCAGTGAGGGAGCTGAAGCTTTCTTT.

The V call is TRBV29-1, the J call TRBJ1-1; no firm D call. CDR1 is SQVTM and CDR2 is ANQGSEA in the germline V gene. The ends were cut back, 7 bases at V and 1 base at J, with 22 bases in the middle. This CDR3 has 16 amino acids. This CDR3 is CSAEVTGSFTNTEAFF. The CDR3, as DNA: TGCAGCGCTGAGGTCACCGGGTCATTCACGAACACTGAAGCTTTCTTT.

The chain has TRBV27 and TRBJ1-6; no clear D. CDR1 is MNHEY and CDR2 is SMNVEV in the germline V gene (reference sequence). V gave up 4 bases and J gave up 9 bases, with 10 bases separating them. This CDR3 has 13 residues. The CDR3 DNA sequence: TGTGCCAGCAGTTCCCCCAGCGCTTCACCCCTCCACTTT. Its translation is CASSSPSASPLHF.

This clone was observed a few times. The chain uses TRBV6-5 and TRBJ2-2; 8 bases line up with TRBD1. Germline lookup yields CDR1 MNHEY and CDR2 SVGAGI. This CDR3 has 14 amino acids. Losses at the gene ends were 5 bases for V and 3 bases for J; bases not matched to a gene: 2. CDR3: CASSPGQDTGELFF. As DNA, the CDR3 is TGTGCCAGCAGTCCGGGACAGGACACCGGGGAGCTGTTTTTT.

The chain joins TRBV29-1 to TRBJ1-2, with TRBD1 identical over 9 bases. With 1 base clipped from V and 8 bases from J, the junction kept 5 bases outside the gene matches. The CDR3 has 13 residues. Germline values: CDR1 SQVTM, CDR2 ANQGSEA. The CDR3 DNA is TGCAGCGTTGAAGGGGGACAGGGACGCGGCTACACCTTC. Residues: CSVEGGQGRGYTF.

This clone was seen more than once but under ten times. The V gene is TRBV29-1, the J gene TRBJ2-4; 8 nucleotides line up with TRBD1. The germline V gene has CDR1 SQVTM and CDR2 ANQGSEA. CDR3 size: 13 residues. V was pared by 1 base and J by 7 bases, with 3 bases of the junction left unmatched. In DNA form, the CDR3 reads TGCAGCGTTGAAGCAGGGGGCGGTAACATTCAGTACTTC. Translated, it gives CSVEAGGGNIQYF.

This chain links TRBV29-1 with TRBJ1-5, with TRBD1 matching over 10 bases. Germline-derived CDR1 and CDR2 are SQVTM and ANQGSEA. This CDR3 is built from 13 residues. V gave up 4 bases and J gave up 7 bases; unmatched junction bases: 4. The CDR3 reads CSVAGQGTQPQHF. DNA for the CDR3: TGCAGCGTTGCGGGACAGGGGACGCAGCCCCAGCATTTT.

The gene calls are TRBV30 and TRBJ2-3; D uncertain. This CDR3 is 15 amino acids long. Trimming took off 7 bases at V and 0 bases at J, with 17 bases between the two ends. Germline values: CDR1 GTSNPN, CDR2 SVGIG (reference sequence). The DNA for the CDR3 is TGTGCCTCTGACCGGTTGGCCTCTAGCACAGATACGCAGTATTTT. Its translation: CASDRLASSTDTQYF.

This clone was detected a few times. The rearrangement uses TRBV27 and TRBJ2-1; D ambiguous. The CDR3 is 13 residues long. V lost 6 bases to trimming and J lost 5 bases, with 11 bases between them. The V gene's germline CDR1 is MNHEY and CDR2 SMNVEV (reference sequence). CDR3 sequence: CASRPDTNNEQFF. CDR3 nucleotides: TGTGCCAGCAGACCCGACACAAACAATGAGCAGTTCTTC.

The DNA of the CDR3 is TGCAGCGTTACGGGACAGGGGGCCGATACGCAGTATTTT. It translates to CSVTGQGADTQYF. The V call is TRBV29-1, the J call TRBJ2-3; TRBD1 agrees at 12 bases. The V and J ends lost 5 bases and 6 bases, in that order; junction bases with no gene match: 3. CDR1 is SQVTM, CDR2 ANQGSEA, per germline. This CDR3 region has 13 residues.

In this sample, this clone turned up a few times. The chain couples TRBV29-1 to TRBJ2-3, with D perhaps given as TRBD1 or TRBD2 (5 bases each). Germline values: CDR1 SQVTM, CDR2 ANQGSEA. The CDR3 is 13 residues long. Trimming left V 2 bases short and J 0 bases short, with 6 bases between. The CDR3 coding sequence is TGCAGCGTTGAAAGGGACAGCACAGATACGCAGTATTTT. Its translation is CSVERDSTDTQYF.